The rows below give T cell receptor beta chains drawn from one sample of a study of blood T cell repertoires in COVID-19. Some clones are missing from TCRdb's copy, which holds only in-frame ones; the method was immunoSEQ multiplex PCR. The repertoire includes roughly 86,000 clones, 70% to 90% of them detected once, and 3% to 3.5% sits in the top ten. The specimen sequenced was peripheral blood. These receptors were taken from a middle-aged man with acute or convalescent COVID-19. Both conserved end residues are part of each CDR3. The D gene is left open where the match is weak. A clone size is listed for some rows: how often the clone was seen (once, few, many), or a class if it is expanded.

d_gene	abundance	v_gene	j_gene	CDR3aa	CDR3nt
-	-	TRBV6-2/TRBV6-3	TRBJ2-7	CASSYVRQPREQYF	TGTGCCAGCAGTTATGTCAGACAGCCTCGCGAGCAGTACTTC
TRBD2	-	TRBV5-5	TRBJ2-7	CASSLQLAGTYEQYF	TGTGCCAGCAGCTTACAACTAGCGGGGACCTACGAGCAGTACTTC
-	-	TRBV25-1	TRBJ2-7	CASSDFGGGSSYEQYF	TGTGCCAGCAGTGATTTCGGGGGTGGGAGCTCCTACGAGCAGTACTTC
TRBD2	-	TRBV7-2	TRBJ2-2	CASSAAGGTSAGELFF	TGTGCCAGCAGCGCGGCGGGGGGGACTAGCGCCGGGGAGCTGTTTTTT
TRBD1	-	TRBV6-5	TRBJ1-6	CASTRDSSYNSPLHF	TGTGCCAGCACCAGGGACAGCTCCTATAATTCACCCCTCCACTTT
-	-	TRBV5-1	TRBJ2-2	CASSLTSNANTGELFF	TGCGCCAGCAGCTTAACGAGTAACGCGAACACCGGGGAGCTGTTTTTT
-	-	TRBV5-1	TRBJ2-2	CASSLVGGQAGELFF	TGCGCCAGCAGCTTGGTCGGGGGGCAGGCCGGGGAGCTGTTTTTT
TRBD1	-	TRBV30	TRBJ2-7	CAWSRTDRVSGEQYF	TGTGCCTGGAGCCGCACCGACAGGGTTTCTGGCGAGCAGTACTTC
TRBD1	-	TRBV19	TRBJ2-3	CASTPFGQGADTQYF	TGTGCCAGTACCCCATTCGGGCAGGGGGCAGATACGCAGTATTTT
-	-	TRBV27	TRBJ2-3	CASSIRDTADTQYF	TGTGCCAGCAGTATCCGGGACACAGCGGATACGCAGTATTTT
-	few	TRBV18	TRBJ2-7	CASSPRSVDSYEQYF	TGTGCCAGCTCACCACGAAGCGTAGACTCCTACGAGCAGTACTTC
TRBD2	-	TRBV2	TRBJ2-3	CASSEARTRSGGTQYF	TGTGCCAGCAGTGAAGCCAGGACTAGGTCGGGGGGTACGCAGTATTTT
-	-	TRBV4-3	TRBJ2-2	CASSLGGGTGELFF	TGCGCCAGCAGCCTAGGGGGGGGCACCGGGGAGCTGTTTTTT
-	-	TRBV5-1	TRBJ1-4	CASSLGPEQEKLFF	TGCGCCAGCAGCTTGGGGCCTGAACAGGAAAAACTGTTTTTT
TRBD2	-	TRBV18	TRBJ2-1	CASSPPSGGANEQFF	TGTGCCAGCTCACCACCTAGCGGGGGGGCCAATGAGCAGTTCTTC
TRBD1	-	TRBV4-1	TRBJ2-7	CASSHSPGQGSYEQYF	TGCGCCAGCAGCCATTCGCCGGGACAGGGCTCCTACGAGCAGTACTTC
-	-	TRBV7-2	TRBJ2-1	CASSLDGSSYNEQFF	TGTGCCAGCAGCTTAGATGGGAGCTCCTACAATGAGCAGTTCTTC
-	-	TRBV7-2	TRBJ2-3	CASSHYSGVTDTQYF	TGTGCCAGCAGCCATTATTCGGGGGTGACAGATACGCAGTATTTT
TRBD2	-	TRBV28	TRBJ2-3	CASHGTGGLGTQYF	TGTGCCAGCCACGGTACGGGGGGGCTCGGTACGCAGTATTTT
-	-	TRBV20-1	TRBJ2-7	CSAPASYQLF	TGCAGTGCTCCGGCTAGCTATCAACTCTTC
-	few	TRBV10-1	TRBJ1-1	CASSDGQLNTEAFF	TGCGCCAGCAGTGATGGGCAGCTAAACACTGAAGCTTTCTTT
TRBD1	-	TRBV6-5	TRBJ1-5	CASSSAGGRNQPQHF	TGTGCCAGCAGTTCTGCAGGGGGCCGCAATCAGCCCCAGCATTTT
TRBD2	once	TRBV13	TRBJ2-5	CASSRLAEKETQYF	TGTGCCAGCAGTAGACTAGCGGAAAAAGAGACCCAGTACTTC
TRBD1	-	TRBV4-2	TRBJ1-2	CASSAQGNYGYTF	TGTGCCAGCAGCGCACAGGGGAACTATGGCTACACCTTC
-	-	TRBV6-5	TRBJ1-4	CASSYSMMGGGEKLFF	TGTGCCAGCAGTTACTCGATGATGGGGGGAGGTGAAAAACTGTTTTTT
TRBD1	once	TRBV30	TRBJ1-1	CAWSYGQGNTEAFF	TGTGCCTGGAGTTACGGACAGGGTAACACTGAAGCTTTCTTT
-	once	TRBV29-1	TRBJ1-2	CSVEDPSAGYGYTF	TGCAGCGTTGAAGATCCTTCGGCGGGCTATGGCTACACCTTC
TRBD2	-	TRBV7-6	TRBJ2-5	CASSLVVGAGGRETQYF	TGTGCCAGCAGCTTAGTGGTAGGGGCGGGGGGCCGAGAGACCCAGTACTTC
TRBD2	few	TRBV24-1	TRBJ2-1	CATSDHTSGGNEQFF	TGTGCCACCAGTGATCACACTAGCGGGGGCAATGAGCAGTTCTTC
TRBD1	-	TRBV5-4	TRBJ1-1	CASSLASWTGFLVHDSEAFF	TGTGCCAGCAGCTTGGCCAGCTGGACAGGTTTTTTAGTTCATGATTCTGAAGCTTTCTTT
TRBD2	-	TRBV5-1	TRBJ2-5	CASSLGPSNPGGGYQETQYF	TGCGCCAGCAGCTTGGGACCCTCAAACCCGGGAGGAGGGTACCAAGAGACCCAGTACTTC
-	-	TRBV7-8	TRBJ1-2	CASSPRQRNTNYGYTF	TGTGCCAGCAGCCCGCGACAGAGGAATACCAACTATGGCTACACCTTC
-	-	TRBV2	TRBJ2-7	CASSEVQGYEQYF	TGTGCCAGCAGTGAGGTCCAGGGCTACGAGCAGTACTTC
TRBD1	-	TRBV6-5	TRBJ2-1	CASSYEGATYNEQFF	TGTGCCAGCAGTTATGAGGGGGCTACCTACAATGAGCAGTTCTTC
-	-	TRBV12-5	TRBJ1-5	CASGFPQPQHF	TGTGCTAGTGGTTTTCCACAGCCCCAGCATTTT
TRBD2	-	TRBV4-1	TRBJ2-7	CASSQVASGGAYEQYF	TGCGCCAGCAGCCAAGTGGCTAGCGGGGGGGCGTACGAGCAGTACTTC
-	-	TRBV3-1/TRBV3-2	TRBJ1-1	CASSQDVEAFF	TGTGCCAGCAGCCAAGATGTAGAAGCTTTCTTT
TRBD2	-	TRBV5-5	TRBJ2-3	CASSGGVTSTDTQYF	TGTGCCAGCAGCGGGGGGGTTACTAGCACAGATACGCAGTATTTT
-	-	TRBV7-2	TRBJ1-4	CASSLGGYGERNEKLFF	TGTGCCAGCAGCTTAGGGGGTTATGGGGAGAGGAATGAAAAACTGTTTTTT
-	-	TRBV29-1	TRBJ2-2	CSDIKDSSNTGELFF	TGCAGCGACATAAAGGACAGCTCGAACACCGGGGAGCTGTTTTTT
TRBD2	-	TRBV7-2	TRBJ2-1	CASSAASGARVNEQFF	TGTGCCAGCAGCGCCGCCAGCGGGGCCCGTGTGAATGAGCAGTTCTTC
TRBD1	few	TRBV7-9	TRBJ1-3	CASSLVGTGTVSGNTIYF	TGTGCCAGCAGCTTAGTGGGGACAGGGACGGTCTCTGGAAACACCATATATTTT
-	-	TRBV11-2	TRBJ1-1	CASRPTLGGNTEAFF	TGTGCCAGCAGACCAACCTTGGGGGGGAACACTGAAGCTTTCTTT
-	-	TRBV5-1	TRBJ2-1	CASSLSSPSYNEQFF	TGCGCCAGCAGCTTGTCTAGCCCATCCTACAATGAGCAGTTCTTC
TRBD2	-	TRBV11-3	TRBJ2-7	CASSLHGLAGADEQYF	TGTGCCAGCAGCCTTCACGGGCTAGCGGGAGCCGACGAGCAGTACTTC
-	-	TRBV7-8	TRBJ2-7	CASSLARGQIYEQYF	TGTGCCAGCAGCTTAGCGCGGGGACAGATCTACGAGCAGTACTTC
-	-	TRBV27	TRBJ2-5	CASSLRVQETQYF	TGTGCCAGCAGTTTACGAGTACAAGAGACCCAGTACTTC
TRBD2	few	TRBV15	TRBJ2-2	CATSRVRGLANTGELFF	TGTGCCACCAGCAGAGTTCGGGGACTAGCGAACACCGGGGAGCTGTTTTTT
-	once	TRBV3-1/TRBV3-2	TRBJ1-1	CASSPQGAGRVNTEAFF	TGTGCCAGCAGCCCCCAAGGGGCAGGGAGGGTGAACACTGAAGCTTTCTTT
TRBD2	-	TRBV4-3	TRBJ2-7	CASSQEWLAGLSSYEQYF	TGCGCCAGCAGCCAAGAGTGGCTAGCGGGTCTGAGCTCCTACGAGCAGTACTTC
TRBD1	-	TRBV19	TRBJ1-1	CASSTTDRAGTEAFF	TGTGCCAGTAGTACGACGGACAGGGCAGGAACTGAAGCTTTCTTT
-	few	TRBV29-1	TRBJ1-4	CSGVRGGSEKLFF	TGCAGCGGCGTCAGGGGAGGGAGTGAAAAACTGTTTTTT
TRBD1	-	TRBV7-8	TRBJ1-1	CASSLDDRGRNTEAFF	TGTGCCAGCAGCTTAGACGACAGGGGGCGGAACACTGAAGCTTTCTTT
TRBD1	-	TRBV27	TRBJ1-5	CASSLGQGAGQPQHF	TGTGCCAGCAGTTTGGGACAGGGGGCTGGTCAGCCCCAGCATTTT
-	-	TRBV2	TRBJ1-4	CASSEGATNEKLFF	TGTGCCAGCAGTGAGGGAGCAACTAATGAAAAACTGTTTTTT